Detailed here is one T cell receptor (beta chain). This clonotype has at least ten counts. Its antigen is unknown. Base quality data are lacking; no much larger clone is found one base away. The data belong to a study of blood T cells in healthy people across ages (dated by TCRdb to between 2014 and 2017). Background for the entire study: Template switching captured roughly one uniquely barcoded TCR beta cDNA molecule per two T cells in model experiments. Using the same blood draw, the study looked at two additional independent replicas of 1 million unique cDNA reads for two donors, one aged 18 to 30 and the other aged 80 or older. The donors were divided into four age groups: young (average around 15 years), middle-aged (about 39), aged (roughly 60) and long-lived (roughly 86). To avoid experimental bias, donors of different ages were distributed randomly across sequencing lanes. The study measured age-related changes in TCR beta repertoire diversity using deep sequencing normalized with unique cDNA molecular identifiers. Beyond this particular receptor, the publication reports: Estimates of total diversity from one million sequenced T cells were regarded as lower bounds and underestimates. The long-lived group showed more naive CD4+ T cells, fewer expanded clones and increased TCR diversity than the aged group, suggesting age selection. Donor CMV infection status was unknown, potentially confounding age-related changes in expanded clonotypes. As age increased, observed TCR beta diversity per million T cells dropped in a roughly linear way, and a significant reduction was already evident by age around 41. Since profiling was done on bulk unsorted PBMCs, naive and antigen-experienced compartments could not be conclusively compared. A strong correlation was found between observed TCR beta diversity and the percentage of naive T cells measured by flow cytometry.

Receptor amplification or capture employed 5' RACE. Reads for this sample came from an Illumina HiSeq 2500. A second roughly 6 to 12 cycle PCR used a sample-barcoded 5' primer and a J-beta primer mix. Each TCR beta cDNA molecule received a unique molecular identifier from a template-switch 5' adaptor carrying 12 random nucleotides. Each sample yielded at least 3 million CDR3-containing paired-end reads. The Mint cDNA synthesis kit, primed by a TRBC-specific oligonucleotide, was used to synthesize first-strand cDNA from all RNA. After uracil-DNA glycosylase treatment, a first 18-cycle PCR used universal primers M1SS and BC2_uni_R on all cDNA. In the paper's pipeline: For normalization, 1 million high-quality reads were randomly selected from each sample, with every read carrying a distinct molecular identifier. Instead of being binned into consensus sequences, reads that shared molecular identifiers were thrown out. MiTCR, with a Q25 quality threshold and the strictest error-elimination algorithm, was used for CDR3 identification, clonotype clustering and error correction. A nonparametric unseen species model with Euler transformation was used to estimate a lower bound on total TCR beta diversity. TCRdb passed the public sequencing reads through fastp at Q25 and MiXCR, retaining productive beta sequences. Each record represents a unique CDR3 protein, reported with the most common genes and DNA among its rows. These V and J calls originate from TCRdb's pipeline instead of the authors' own analysis. For this sample the table gives 1.5 million to 2 million distinct CDR3 sequences, of which 28% were detected only once. The ten largest clones take up 7.7% of the sample.

The roughly 38 donors, aged about 6 to 100 years, were systemically healthy Caucasian individuals from Russia. Around 9.8 milliliters of peripheral blood were collected from each donor into EDTA-treated Vacutainer tubes. Ficoll-Paque density-gradient centrifugation was used to isolate PBMCs, with at least 7 million per sample. Trizol reagent was used to extract total RNA from the PBMCs, yielding at least 5 micrograms per sample. For every donor, an aliquot of PBMCs went through flow cytometry to measure the percentages of naive CD45RAhigh/CD27high T cells. CDR1 and CDR2, looked up from the germline V gene, are SGDLS and YYNGEE. Deletion took 4 bases off V and 8 bases off J, with a span of 7 bases between the germline ends. The CDR3 starts with the cysteine, ends with the phenylalanine, and has 11 residues. Solely the CDR3 DNA is kept, with 33 bases framed from the first base.

The source material was blood. The sequence is built from TRBV9 and TRBJ2-1, with no reliable assignment of the D segment. This TCR derives from a woman in her 30s in good health. The DNA sequence is as follows: TGTGCCAGCAGCACGAGTCATGAGCAGTTCTTC. This encodes CASSTSHEQFF.